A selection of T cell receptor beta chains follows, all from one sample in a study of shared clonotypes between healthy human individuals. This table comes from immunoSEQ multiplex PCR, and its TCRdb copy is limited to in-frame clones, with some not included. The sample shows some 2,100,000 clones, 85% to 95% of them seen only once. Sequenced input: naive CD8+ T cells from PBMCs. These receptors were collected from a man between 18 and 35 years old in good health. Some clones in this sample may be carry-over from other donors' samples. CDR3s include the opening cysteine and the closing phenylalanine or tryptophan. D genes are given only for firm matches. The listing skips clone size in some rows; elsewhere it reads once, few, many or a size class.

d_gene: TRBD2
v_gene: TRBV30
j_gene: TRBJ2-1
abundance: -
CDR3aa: CAWSPGTSGSSLFF
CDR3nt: TGTGCCTGGAGTCCGGGGACTAGCGGCTCCTCGTTGTTCTTC

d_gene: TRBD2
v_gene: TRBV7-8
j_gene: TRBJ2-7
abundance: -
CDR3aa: CASSLASGAGGSYEQYF
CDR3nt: TGTGCCAGCAGCTTAGCGTCAGGAGCGGGAGGCTCCTACGAGCAGTACTTC

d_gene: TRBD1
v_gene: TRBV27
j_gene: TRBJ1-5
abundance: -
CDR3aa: CASSQQGLNQPQHF
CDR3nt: TGTGCCAGCAGTCAACAGGGGCTGAATCAGCCCCAGCATTTT

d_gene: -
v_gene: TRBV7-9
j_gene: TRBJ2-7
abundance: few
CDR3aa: CASSSGVSSYEQYF
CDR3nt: TGTGCCAGCAGCTCAGGGGTTAGCTCCTACGAGCAGTACTTC

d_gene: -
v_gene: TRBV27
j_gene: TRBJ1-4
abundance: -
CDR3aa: CASSPRLGEKLFF
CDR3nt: TGTGCCAGCAGCCCCCGCCTGGGGGAAAAACTGTTTTTT

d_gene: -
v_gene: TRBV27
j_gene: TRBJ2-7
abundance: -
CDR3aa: CASSSRGSPSYEQYF
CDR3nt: TGTGCCAGCAGTTCCCGGGGGTCCCCCTCCTACGAGCAGTACTTC

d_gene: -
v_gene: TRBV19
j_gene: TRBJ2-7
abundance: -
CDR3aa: CASSTLLLDRQYF
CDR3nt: TGTGCCAGTAGTACCTTACTACTAGATCGGCAGTACTTC

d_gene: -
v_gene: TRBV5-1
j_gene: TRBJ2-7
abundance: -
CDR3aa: CASSSRTGTYEQYF
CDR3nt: TGCGCCAGCAGCTCAAGAACAGGGACCTACGAGCAGTACTTC

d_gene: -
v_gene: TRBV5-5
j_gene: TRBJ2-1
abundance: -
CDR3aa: CASIRNYNEQFF
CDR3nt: TGTGCCAGCATCAGGAATTACAATGAGCAGTTCTTC

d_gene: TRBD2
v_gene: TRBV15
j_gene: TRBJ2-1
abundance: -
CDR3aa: CATSSEREGYNEQFF
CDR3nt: TGTGCCACCAGCAGCGAGCGGGAGGGTTACAATGAGCAGTTCTTC

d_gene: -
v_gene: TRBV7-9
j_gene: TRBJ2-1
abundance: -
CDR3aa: CASSYILEQFF
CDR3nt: TGTGCCAGCAGCTACATTCTGGAGCAGTTCTTC

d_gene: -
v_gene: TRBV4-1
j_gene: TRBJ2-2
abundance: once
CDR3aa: CASSQASTGLPNTGELFF
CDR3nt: TGCGCCAGCAGCCAAGCCTCGACAGGACTTCCAAACACCGGGGAGCTGTTTTTT

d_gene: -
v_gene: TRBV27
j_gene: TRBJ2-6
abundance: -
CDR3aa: CASSRGYRTERANVLTF
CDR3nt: TGTGCCAGCAGCCGAGGTTATAGGACGGAGAGGGCCAACGTCCTGACTTTC

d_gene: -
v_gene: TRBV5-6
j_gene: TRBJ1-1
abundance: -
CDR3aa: CASSFSRFGGYTEAFF
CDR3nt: TGTGCCAGCAGCTTTTCTAGGTTTGGCGGGTACACTGAAGCTTTCTTT

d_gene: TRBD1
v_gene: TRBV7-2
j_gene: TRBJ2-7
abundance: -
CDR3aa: CASRDRDRNLYEQYF
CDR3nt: TGTGCCAGCAGGGACCGGGACAGGAATCTCTACGAGCAGTACTTC

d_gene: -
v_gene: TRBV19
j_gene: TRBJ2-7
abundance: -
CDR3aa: CASSVDSWGTYEQYF
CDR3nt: TGTGCCAGTAGTGTGGACTCTTGGGGGACCTACGAGCAGTACTTC

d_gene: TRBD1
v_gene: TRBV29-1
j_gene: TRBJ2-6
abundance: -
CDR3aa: CSVGQGLPSGANVLTF
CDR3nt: TGCAGCGTTGGACAGGGGTTGCCTTCTGGGGCCAACGTCCTGACTTTC

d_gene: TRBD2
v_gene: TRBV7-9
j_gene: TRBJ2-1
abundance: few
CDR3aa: CASSSSGSFYNEQFF
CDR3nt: TGTGCCAGCAGTTCCAGCGGGAGTTTCTACAATGAGCAGTTCTTC

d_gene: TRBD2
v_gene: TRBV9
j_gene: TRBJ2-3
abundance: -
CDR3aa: CASSVGFSGTLTDTQYF
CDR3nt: TGTGCCAGCAGCGTAGGGTTTAGCGGGACGCTCACAGATACGCAGTATTTT

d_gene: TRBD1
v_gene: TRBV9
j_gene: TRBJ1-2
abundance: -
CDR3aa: CASNVFDRADGYTF
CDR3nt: TGTGCCAGCAACGTTTTCGACAGGGCGGATGGCTACACCTTC

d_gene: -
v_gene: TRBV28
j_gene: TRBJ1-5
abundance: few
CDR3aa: CASRWGNQPQHF
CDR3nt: TGTGCCAGCAGGTGGGGCAATCAGCCCCAGCATTTT

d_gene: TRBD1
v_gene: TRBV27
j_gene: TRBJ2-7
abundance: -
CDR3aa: CASSLRTGVVEQYF
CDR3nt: TGTGCCAGCAGTTTGAGGACAGGGGTCGTCGAGCAGTACTTC

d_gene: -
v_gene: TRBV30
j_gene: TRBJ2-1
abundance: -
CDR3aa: CAWIWAGEQFF
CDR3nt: TGTGCCTGGATCTGGGCTGGTGAGCAGTTCTTC

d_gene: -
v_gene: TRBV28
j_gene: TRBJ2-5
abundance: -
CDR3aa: CASRPPGLGETQYF
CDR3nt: TGTGCCAGCAGGCCCCCTGGCCTCGGAGAGACCCAGTACTTC

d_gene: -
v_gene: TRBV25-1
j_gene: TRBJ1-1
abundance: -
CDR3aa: CASSDRGGWTEAFF
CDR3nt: TGTGCCAGCAGTGACCGGGGCGGTTGGACTGAAGCTTTCTTT

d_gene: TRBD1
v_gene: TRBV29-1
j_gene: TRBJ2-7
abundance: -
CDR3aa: CSVGSRRQGRPYEQYF
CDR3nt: TGCAGCGTTGGATCCCGGCGACAGGGGCGGCCCTACGAGCAGTACTTC

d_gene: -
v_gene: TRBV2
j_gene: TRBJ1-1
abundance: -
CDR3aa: CASSDPRTFNTEAFF
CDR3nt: TGTGCCAGCAGTGACCCCCGGACATTCAATACTGAAGCTTTCTTT

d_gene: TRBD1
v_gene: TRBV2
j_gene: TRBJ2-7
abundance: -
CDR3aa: CARGGQGRYEQYF
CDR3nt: TGTGCCAGGGGGGGACAGGGAAGGTACGAGCAGTACTTC

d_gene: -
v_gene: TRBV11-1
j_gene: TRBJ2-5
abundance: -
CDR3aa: CASSLAGVGKETQYF
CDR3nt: TGTGCCAGCAGCTTAGCCGGGGTGGGGAAAGAGACCCAGTACTTC

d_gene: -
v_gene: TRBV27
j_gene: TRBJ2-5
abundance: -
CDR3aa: CASSWGTASVETQYF
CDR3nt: TGTGCCAGCAGTTGGGGTACAGCTAGCGTGGAGACCCAGTACTTC

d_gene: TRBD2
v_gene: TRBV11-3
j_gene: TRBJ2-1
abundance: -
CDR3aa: CASSPNSVLAGGPGNEQFF
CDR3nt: TGTGCCAGCAGCCCCAACAGCGTTCTAGCGGGAGGGCCGGGCAATGAGCAGTTCTTC

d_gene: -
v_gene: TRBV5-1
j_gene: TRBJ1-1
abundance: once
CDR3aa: CASSLAGENTEAFF
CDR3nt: TGCGCCAGCAGCTTGGCCGGGGAGAACACTGAAGCTTTCTTT

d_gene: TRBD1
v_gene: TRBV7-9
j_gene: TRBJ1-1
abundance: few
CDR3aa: CASSYGQGNTEAFF
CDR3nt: TGTGCCAGCAGCTATGGACAGGGGAACACTGAAGCTTTCTTT

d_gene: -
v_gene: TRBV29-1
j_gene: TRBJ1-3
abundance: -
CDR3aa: CSGRQGNTIYF
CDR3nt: TGCAGCGGACGACAGGGAAACACCATATATTTT

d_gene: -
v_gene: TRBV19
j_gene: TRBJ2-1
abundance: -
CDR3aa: CASSIAGSSYNEQFF
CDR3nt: TGTGCCAGTAGTATAGCTGGGAGTTCCTACAATGAGCAGTTCTTC

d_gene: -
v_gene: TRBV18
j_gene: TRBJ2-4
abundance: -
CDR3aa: CASSKAGFLAKNIQYF
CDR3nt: TGTGCCAGCTCCAAGGCGGGGTTCCTAGCCAAAAACATTCAGTACTTC

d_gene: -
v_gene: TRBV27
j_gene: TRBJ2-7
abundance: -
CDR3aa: CASSPEIQGSYEQYF
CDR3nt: TGTGCCAGCAGCCCCGAGATACAGGGCTCCTACGAGCAGTACTTC

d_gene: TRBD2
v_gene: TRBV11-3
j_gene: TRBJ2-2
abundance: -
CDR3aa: CASSLGSGSGTGELFF
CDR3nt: TGTGCCAGCAGCTTAGGGAGCGGGAGCGGCACCGGGGAGCTGTTTTTT

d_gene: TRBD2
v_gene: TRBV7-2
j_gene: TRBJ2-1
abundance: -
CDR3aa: CASRLAGSSYNEQFF
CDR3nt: TGTGCCAGCAGGTTAGCGGGGTCTTCCTACAATGAGCAGTTCTTC

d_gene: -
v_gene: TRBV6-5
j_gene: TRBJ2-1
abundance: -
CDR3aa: CASSYSLVNEQFF
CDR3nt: TGTGCCAGCAGTTACTCATTGGTGAATGAGCAGTTCTTC

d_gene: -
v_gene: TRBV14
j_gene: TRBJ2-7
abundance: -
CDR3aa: CASSQGTMEYF
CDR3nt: TGTGCCAGCAGCCAAGGGACTATGGAGTACTTC

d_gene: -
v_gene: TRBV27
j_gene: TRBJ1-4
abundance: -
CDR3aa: CASSSTRSVQANEKLFF
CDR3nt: TGTGCCAGCAGTTCCACCCGAAGCGTGCAAGCTAATGAAAAACTGTTTTTT

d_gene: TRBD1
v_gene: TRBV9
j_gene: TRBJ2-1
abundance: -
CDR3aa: CASSLDRDHEQFF
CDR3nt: TGTGCCAGCAGCCTGGACAGGGACCATGAGCAGTTCTTC

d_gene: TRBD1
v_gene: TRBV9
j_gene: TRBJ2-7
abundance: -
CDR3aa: CASSVGPGQGVYEQYF
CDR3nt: TGTGCCAGCAGCGTAGGCCCGGGACAGGGGGTGTACGAGCAGTACTTC

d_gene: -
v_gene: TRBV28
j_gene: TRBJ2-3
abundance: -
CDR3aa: CASSYGDTQYF
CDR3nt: TGTGCCAGCAGTTATGGAGATACGCAGTATTTT

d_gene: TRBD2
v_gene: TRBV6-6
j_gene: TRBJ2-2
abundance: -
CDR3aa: CASSWAGGVAGELFF
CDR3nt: TGTGCCAGCAGTTGGGCGGGAGGGGTCGCCGGGGAGCTGTTTTTT